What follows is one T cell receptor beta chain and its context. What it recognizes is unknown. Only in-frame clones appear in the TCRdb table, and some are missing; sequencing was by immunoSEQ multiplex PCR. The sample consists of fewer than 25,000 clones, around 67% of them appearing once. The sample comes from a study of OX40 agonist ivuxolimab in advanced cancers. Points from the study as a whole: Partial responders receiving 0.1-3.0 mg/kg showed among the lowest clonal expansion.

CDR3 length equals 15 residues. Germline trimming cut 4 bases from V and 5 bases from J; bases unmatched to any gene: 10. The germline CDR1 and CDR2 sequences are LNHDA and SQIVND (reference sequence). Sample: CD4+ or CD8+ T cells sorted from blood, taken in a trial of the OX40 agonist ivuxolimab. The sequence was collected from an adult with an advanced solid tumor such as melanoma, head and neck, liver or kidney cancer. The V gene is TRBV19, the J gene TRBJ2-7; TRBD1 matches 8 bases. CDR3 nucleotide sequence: TGTGCCAGTAGTAGAGGACAGGGTTTCTACCACGAGCAGTACTTC. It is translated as CASSRGQGFYHEQYF.